Reported below is one T cell receptor beta chain. This table comes from immunoSEQ multiplex PCR, and its TCRdb copy is limited to in-frame clones, with some not included. The table records 150,000 or so clones, under 85% of them present only once. The entry originates in a study of blood T cell repertoires in COVID-19. Across the whole study: There were acute and convalescent COVID-19 samples, and they came from the United States, Italy and Spain. T cells, B-cell-depleted T cells, or PBMCs supplied cDNA or gDNA.

Germline-derived CDR1 and CDR2 are LNHDA and SQIVND (reference sequence). Trimming removed 5 bases at V and 1 base at J, with 14 bases between. The CDR3 is 15 residues long. Sample: peripheral blood. This rearrangement joins TRBV19 to TRBJ1-1; the D gene is possibly TRBD1 (6 bases). The clonotype was recovered from a human donor in a cohort sampled during active COVID-19. CDR3 residues: CASSSPPGQNTEAFF. CDR3 DNA: TGTGCCAGTAGTTCACCACCGGGACAGAACACTGAAGCTTTCTTT.